Described below is a single T cell receptor (beta chain) sequence and its context. This entry belongs to a study of B cell selection in AIRE deficiency. Conventional CD4 T cells were sorted as CD4+CD127+ cells. Unrelated healthy donors provided the controls. Sequenced by immunoSEQ multiplex PCR; TCRdb stores in-frame clones only, minus some. The repertoire includes roughly 24,000 clones, roughly 95% of them detected once, and approximately 0.17% sits in the top ten. The germline gives CDR1 SNHLY, CDR2 FYNNEI. The ends were cut back, 1 base at V and 4 bases at J, with 13 bases in the middle. This CDR3 is 15 amino acids long.

This chain links TRBV2 with TRBJ1-1; D is perhaps TRBD1 (6 bases). What was sequenced was CD4+CD127+ conventional T cells sorted from PBMCs. The TCR originated in a human donor in good health. The CDR3 coding sequence is TGTGCCAGCAGTGAAGGCCTCGGACAGCTCACTGAAGCTTTCTTT. Its translation is CASSEGLGQLTEAFF.